This TCR beta chain was recovered during a study of sequential checkpoint blockade in melanoma. Data came from immunoSEQ multiplex PCR; TCRdb stores just in-frame clones and leaves some out. The profile shows 15,000 to 20,000 clones, roughly 71% of them singletons. The sample's treatment: randomized to nivolumab then ipilimumab (arm A) or the reverse (arm B). This clone has more than one count but fewer than ten. Sample: CD8+ T cells sorted from blood (inferred from file names), taken from a patient given nivolumab and ipilimumab in sequence. This clonotype was sampled from a human donor with melanoma.

The CDR3 coding sequence is TGTGCCAGCAGTTGGACAGGTACCTACGAGCAGTACGTC. Residues: CASSWTGTYEQYV. The J gene is TRBJ2-7, the V gene TRBV2; 7 positions match TRBD1. Trimming at V came to 5 bases and at J to 2 bases, leaving 3 bases not matched to a gene. Germline loops: CDR1 SNHLY, CDR2 FYNNEI. This CDR3 is 13 amino acids long.